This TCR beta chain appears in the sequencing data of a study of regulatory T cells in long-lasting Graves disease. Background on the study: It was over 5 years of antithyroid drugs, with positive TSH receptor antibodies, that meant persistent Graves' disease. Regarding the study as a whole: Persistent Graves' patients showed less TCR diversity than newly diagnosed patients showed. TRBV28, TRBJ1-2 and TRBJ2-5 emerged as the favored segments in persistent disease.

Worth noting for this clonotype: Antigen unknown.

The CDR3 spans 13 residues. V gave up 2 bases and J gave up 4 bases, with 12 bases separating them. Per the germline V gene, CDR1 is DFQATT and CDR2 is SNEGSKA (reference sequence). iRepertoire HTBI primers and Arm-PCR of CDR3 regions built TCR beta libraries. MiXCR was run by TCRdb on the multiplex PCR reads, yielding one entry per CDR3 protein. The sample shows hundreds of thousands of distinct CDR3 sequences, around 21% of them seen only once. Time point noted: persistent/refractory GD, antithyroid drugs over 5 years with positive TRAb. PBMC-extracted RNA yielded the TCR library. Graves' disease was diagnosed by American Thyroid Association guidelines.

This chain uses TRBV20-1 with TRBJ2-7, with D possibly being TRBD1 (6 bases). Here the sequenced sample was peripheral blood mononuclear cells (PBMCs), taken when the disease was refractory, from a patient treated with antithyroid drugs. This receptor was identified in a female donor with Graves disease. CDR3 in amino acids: CSARTQGLYEQYF. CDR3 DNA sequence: TGCAGTGCTAGAACGCAGGGGTTGTACGAGCAGTACTTC.